Listed below are T cell receptor beta chains from one sample, sequenced in a study of T cell changes during pregnancy in multiple sclerosis. Method: immunoSEQ multiplex PCR; TCRdb's copy keeps in-frame clones and lacks some. This sample has 80,000 to 95,000 clones, with about 93% found just once. Specimen: peripheral blood, collected in the third trimester of pregnancy. The origin of the receptors is a female donor in good health, enrolled as a control in a pregnancy study. Both conserved end residues are part of each CDR3. D genes are given only for firm matches. Rows give clone size only sometimes, using once, few, many, or a class for an expanded clone.

TRBJ1-2,TRBV11-2,.,.,14,CASSPTRGYYGYTF,TGTGCCAGCAGCCCCACTCGAGGTTACTATGGCTACACCTTC
TRBJ1-4,TRBV7-9,.,.,13,CATRGANNEKLFF,TGTGCCACCCGCGGGGCCAATAATGAAAAACTGTTTTTT
TRBJ2-1,TRBV18,TRBD2,.,17,CASSPPSPVAGVTSPVF,TGTGCCAGCTCACCACCATCCCCCGTAGCGGGAGTAACTAGTCCGGTCTTC
TRBJ2-1,TRBV1,.,.,18,CTSSQASCGRAQRDEQFF,TGCACCAGCAGCCAAGCCTCATGCGGCCGGGCCCAGAGGGATGAGCAGTTCTTC
TRBJ2-5,TRBV5-5,.,.,14,CASSLRRYQETQYF,TGTGCCAGCAGCCTACGCAGGTACCAAGAGACCCAGTACTTC
TRBJ1-2,TRBV28,.,.,13,CASSSNSRYGYTF,TGTGCCAGCAGCAGTAATTCTCGCTATGGCTACACCTTC
TRBJ2-2,TRBV29-1,.,.,15,CSVVYQRPNTGELFF,TGCAGCGTTGTTTATCAGCGGCCGAACACCGGGGAGCTGTTTTTT
TRBJ1-1,TRBV5-1,.,once,15,CASSLAGTQNTEAFF,TGCGCCAGCAGCTTGGCCGGGACACAGAACACTGAAGCTTTCTTT
TRBJ2-3,TRBV14,.,.,14,CASSHGGGHDTQYF,TGTGCCAGCAGCCACGGGGGAGGCCATGATACGCAGTATTTT
TRBJ2-5,TRBV7-9,TRBD1,few,12,CASTRQGKTQYF,TGTGCCAGCACTAGACAGGGAAAGACCCAGTACTTC
TRBJ2-2,TRBV29-1,.,.,11,CSVESTGELFF,TGCAGCGTTGAGAGCACCGGGGAGCTGTTTTTT
TRBJ1-1,TRBV9,.,.,13,CASSVGGQTEAFF,TGTGCCAGCAGCGTAGGCGGGCAGACTGAAGCTTTCTTT
TRBJ1-5,TRBV28,.,.,15,CASRSDRRARQPQHF,TGTGCCAGCAGGAGTGACAGAAGGGCACGTCAGCCCCAGCATTTT
TRBJ2-2,TRBV27,TRBD1,.,14,CASSSRDRVGELFF,TGTGCCAGCAGTTCCCGGGACAGGGTCGGGGAGCTGTTTTTT
TRBJ1-3,TRBV19,.,.,16,CASSSVTATSGNTIYF,TGTGCCAGTAGTTCCGTGACCGCGACTTCTGGAAACACCATATATTTT
TRBJ2-7,TRBV7-9,TRBD2,few,13,CASSFSGRDEQYF,TGTGCCAGCAGCTTTAGCGGGAGGGACGAGCAGTACTTC
TRBJ2-2,TRBV27,.,.,14,CASKGISDTGELFF,TGTGCCAGCAAGGGCATTAGCGACACCGGGGAGCTGTTTTTT
TRBJ1-5,TRBV19,TRBD1,once,15,CASSTRGQGTQPQHF,TGTGCCAGTAGTACCCGAGGACAGGGTACCCAGCCCCAGCATTTT
TRBJ2-2,TRBV4-1,.,.,14,CASSQVRDTGELFF,TGCGCCAGCAGCCAAGTGAGGGACACCGGGGAGCTGTTTTTT
TRBJ2-1,TRBV4-1,TRBD2,.,16,CASSQVFTSASNEQFF,TGCGCCAGCAGCCAAGTGTTCACTAGCGCAAGCAATGAGCAGTTCTTC
TRBJ1-1,TRBV7-2,.,.,15,CASSFFRGMNTEAFF,TGTGCCAGCAGCTTTTTTCGGGGGATGAACACTGAAGCTTTCTTT
TRBJ2-7,TRBV4-1,TRBD1,.,15,CASSQGTGGEYEQYF,TGCGCCAGCAGCCAAGGGACAGGGGGTGAGTACGAGCAGTACTTC
TRBJ2-2,TRBV29-1,TRBD2,.,14,CSVRTSGFTGELFF,TGCAGCGTTAGGACTAGCGGGTTTACCGGGGAGCTGTTTTTT
TRBJ2-7,TRBV4-1,.,.,16,CASSQGVGDISYEQYF,TGCGCCAGCAGCCAAGGGGTGGGGGACATCTCGTACGAGCAGTACTTC
TRBJ2-3,TRBV27,TRBD2,.,14,CASSLWGLGDTQYF,TGTGCCAGCAGTTTATGGGGACTAGGAGATACGCAGTATTTT
TRBJ1-4,TRBV15,TRBD1,.,13,CATVDRGNEKLFF,TGTGCCACCGTGGACAGGGGGAATGAAAAACTGTTTTTT
TRBJ1-2,TRBV29-1,.,.,11,CSVLPHEGYTF,TGCAGCGTCCTACCCCATGAAGGCTACACCTTC
TRBJ1-5,TRBV19,.,.,15,CASSDYRASNQPQHF,TGTGCCAGTAGTGACTACAGGGCTAGCAATCAGCCCCAGCATTTT
TRBJ2-1,TRBV9,TRBD2,.,16,CASSVAVGLAGDGQFF,TGTGCCAGCAGCGTAGCTGTGGGACTAGCGGGAGATGGGCAGTTCTTC
TRBJ2-2,TRBV9,TRBD1,once,16,CASSARGTGNTGELFF,TGTGCCAGCAGCGCGAGAGGGACAGGGAACACCGGGGAGCTGTTTTTT
TRBJ2-7,TRBV15,.,.,14,CATSLGGDSYEQYF,TGTGCCACCAGTCTAGGGGGGGACTCCTACGAGCAGTACTTC
TRBJ1-2,TRBV5-4,.,.,13,CASSPTANYGYTF,TGTGCCAGCAGCCCGACAGCTAACTATGGCTACACCTTC
TRBJ1-1,TRBV5-1,TRBD1,.,17,CASSIGQGGTLNTEAFF,TGCGCCAGCAGCATCGGACAGGGTGGGACCTTGAACACTGAAGCTTTCTTT
TRBJ1-1,TRBV2,TRBD1,.,15,CAAGPGQGKNTEAFF,TGTGCCGCGGGGCCGGGACAGGGAAAGAACACTGAAGCTTTCTTT
TRBJ2-2,TRBV10-3,TRBD2,.,16,CAISDRLAGAVGELFF,TGTGCCATCAGTGACCGGCTAGCGGGAGCTGTCGGGGAGCTGTTTTTT
TRBJ2-6,TRBV6-1,TRBD2,.,18,CASSDGVAGSSGANVLTF,TGTGCCAGCAGTGACGGGGTAGCGGGGTCCTCTGGGGCCAACGTCCTGACTTTC
TRBJ2-3,TRBV30,TRBD2,.,18,CAWSEPLGRREPLDTQYF,TGTGCCTGGAGTGAACCCTTGGGCAGGCGGGAGCCCCTCGATACGCAGTATTTT
TRBJ2-6,TRBV6-4,TRBD2,.,18,CASSYGRGGSSGANVLTF,TGTGCCAGCAGTTACGGACGGGGGGGATCCTCTGGGGCCAACGTCCTGACTTTC
TRBJ1-1,TRBV6-4,.,.,13,CASSPTGNTEAFF,TGTGCCAGCAGTCCGACAGGGAACACTGAAGCTTTCTTT